This record looks at one T cell receptor beta chain sequence and its context. Its specificity is not known. These data are taken from a study of cytomegalovirus exposure and HLA in healthy donors. Findings and caveats of the study: Clusters of TCRs from the first cohort tended to co-occur in the 100 to 150 validation repertoires (as a later analysis found).

The junction had 10 bases not matched to a gene; V was cut back by 5 bases and J by 2 bases. The CDR3 sequence is 16 residues long. CDR1 SEHNR and CDR2 FQNEAQ come from the germline V gene (reference sequence). TCRdb keeps only in-frame clones here, not all; method: immunoSEQ multiplex PCR. The sample includes tens of thousands of clones, 90% of them seen just once. The clonotype comes from a young man in good health and CMV-seronegative. Material: PBMCs. The gene calls are TRBV7-9 and TRBJ2-3; 7 nucleotides agree with TRBD2. CDR3 residues: CASSKSLGRITDTQYF. Here the CDR3 DNA reads TGTGCCAGCAGCAAGAGCCTCGGGAGGATCACAGATACGCAGTATTTT. Filled out from reference TRBV7-9 and TRBJ2-3, the complete variable domain reads DTGVSQNPRHKITKRGQNVTFRCDPISEHNRLYWYRQTLGQGPEFLTYFQNEAQLEKSRLLSDRFSAERPKGSFSTLEIQRTEQGDSAMYLCASSKSLGRITDTQYFGPGTRLTVL.